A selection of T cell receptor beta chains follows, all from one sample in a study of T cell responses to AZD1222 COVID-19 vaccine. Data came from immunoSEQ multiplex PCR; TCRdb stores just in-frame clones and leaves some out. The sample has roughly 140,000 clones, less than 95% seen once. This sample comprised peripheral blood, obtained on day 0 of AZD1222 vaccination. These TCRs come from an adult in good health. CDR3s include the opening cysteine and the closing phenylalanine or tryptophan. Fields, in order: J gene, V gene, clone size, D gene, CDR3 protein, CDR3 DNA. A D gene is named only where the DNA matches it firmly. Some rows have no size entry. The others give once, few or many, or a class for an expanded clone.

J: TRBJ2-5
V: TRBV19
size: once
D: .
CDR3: CASSISWGLAQETQYF
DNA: TGTGCCAGTAGTATATCCTGGGGACTTGCCCAAGAGACCCAGTACTTC

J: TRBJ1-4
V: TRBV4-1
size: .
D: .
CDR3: CASSQGPPLTGEKLFF
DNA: TGCGCCAGCAGCCAAGGGCCTCCTCTTACCGGGGAAAAACTGTTTTTT

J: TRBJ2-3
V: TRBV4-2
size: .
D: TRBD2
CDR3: CASSQGGLAGLGTDTQYF
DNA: TGTGCCAGCAGCCAAGGCGGACTAGCGGGGTTGGGCACAGATACGCAGTATTTT

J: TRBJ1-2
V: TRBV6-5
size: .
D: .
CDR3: CASRVNRENYGYTF
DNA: TGTGCCAGCAGAGTCAACAGGGAAAACTATGGCTACACCTTC

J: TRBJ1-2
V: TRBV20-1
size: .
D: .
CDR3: CSARLNREIF
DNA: TGCAGTGCTAGACTCAACCGGGAGATCTTC

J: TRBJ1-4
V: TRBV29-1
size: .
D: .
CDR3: CSAEIWGEATNEKLFF
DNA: TGCAGCGCCGAGATCTGGGGCGAGGCAACTAATGAAAAACTGTTTTTT

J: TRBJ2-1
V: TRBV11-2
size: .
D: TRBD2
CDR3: CASSLVPGGRYNEQFF
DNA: TGTGCCAGCAGCTTAGTGCCGGGGGGGAGATACAATGAGCAGTTCTTC

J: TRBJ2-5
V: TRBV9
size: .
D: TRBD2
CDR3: CASGGLAGAETQYF
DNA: TGTGCCAGCGGGGGACTAGCGGGGGCAGAGACCCAGTACTTC

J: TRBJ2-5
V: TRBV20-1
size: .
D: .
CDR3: CSAKRGETQYF
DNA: TGCAGTGCCAAAAGGGGTGAGACCCAGTACTTC

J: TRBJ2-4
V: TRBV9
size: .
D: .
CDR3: CASSDGVLAKNIQYF
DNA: TGTGCCAGCAGCGACGGGGTACTAGCCAAAAACATTCAGTACTTC

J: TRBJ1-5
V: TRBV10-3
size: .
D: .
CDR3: CAISGGSNQPQHF
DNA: TGTGCCATCTCGGGGGGAAGCAATCAGCCCCAGCATTTT

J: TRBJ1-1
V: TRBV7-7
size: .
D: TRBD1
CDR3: CASSSWTGGFTEAFF
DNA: TGTGCCAGCAGCTCCTGGACAGGGGGATTCACTGAAGCTTTCTTT

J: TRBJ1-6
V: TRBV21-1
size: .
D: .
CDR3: CASNSSGSPLHF
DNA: TGTGCCAGCAACTCTTCGGGGTCACCCCTCCACTTT

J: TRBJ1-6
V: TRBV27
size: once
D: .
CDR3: CASRVAQVQGMVYSSPLHF
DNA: TGTGCCAGCCGGGTAGCACAGGTACAGGGTATGGTTTATAGTTCACCCCTCCACTTT

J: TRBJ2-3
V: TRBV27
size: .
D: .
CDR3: CASSFLDLNTQYF
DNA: TGTGCCAGCAGTTTTCTGGACCTTAATACGCAGTATTTT

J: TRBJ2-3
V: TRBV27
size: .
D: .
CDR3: CASSLWSADTQYF
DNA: TGTGCCAGCAGTTTATGGAGCGCAGATACGCAGTATTTT

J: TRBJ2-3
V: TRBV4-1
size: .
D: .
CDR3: CASSQSTSRGTDTQYF
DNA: TGCGCCAGCAGCCAATCCACTAGTCGGGGCACAGATACGCAGTATTTT

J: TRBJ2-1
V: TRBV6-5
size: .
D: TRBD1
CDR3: CASSSGQGDEQFF
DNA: TGTGCCAGCAGCTCCGGACAGGGCGATGAGCAGTTCTTC

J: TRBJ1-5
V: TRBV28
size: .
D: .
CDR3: CASSLLNGGQPQHF
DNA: TGTGCCAGCAGTTTATTAAACGGGGGTCAGCCCCAGCATTTT

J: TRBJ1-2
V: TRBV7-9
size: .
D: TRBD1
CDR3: CASSPHGQGRDTF
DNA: TGTGCCAGCAGCCCCCACGGACAGGGTAGGGACACCTTC

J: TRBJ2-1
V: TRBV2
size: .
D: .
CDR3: CASSEALPGEQFF
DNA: TGTGCCAGCAGTGAAGCGCTTCCGGGTGAGCAGTTCTTC

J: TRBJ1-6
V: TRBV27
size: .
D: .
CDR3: CASTSRLGLESPLHF
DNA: TGTGCCAGCACCTCACGGCTGGGGCTTGAGTCACCCCTCCACTTT

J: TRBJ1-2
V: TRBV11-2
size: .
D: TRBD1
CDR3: CASSVLTGGDYGYTF
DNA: TGTGCCAGCAGCGTACTAACAGGGGGGGACTATGGCTACACCTTC

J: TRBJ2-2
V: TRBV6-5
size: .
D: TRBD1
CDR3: CGTGGSVTGELFF
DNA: TGTGGGACAGGGGGCTCTGTCACCGGGGAGCTGTTTTTT

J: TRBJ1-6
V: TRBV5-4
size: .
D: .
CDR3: CASSSNDRTTPLHF
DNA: TGTGCCAGCAGCTCTAATGACAGGACCACACCCCTCCACTTT

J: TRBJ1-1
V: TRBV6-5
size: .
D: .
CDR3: CASSYGPGNTEAFF
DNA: TGTGCCAGCAGTTACGGACCAGGGAACACTGAAGCTTTCTTT

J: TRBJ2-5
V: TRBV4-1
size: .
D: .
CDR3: CASSQERWETQYF
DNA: TGCGCCAGCAGCCAAGAGCGATGGGAGACCCAGTACTTC

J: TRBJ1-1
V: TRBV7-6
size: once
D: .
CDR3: CASSLGPQAEAFF
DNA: TGTGCCAGCAGCTTAGGTCCACAGGCTGAAGCTTTCTTT

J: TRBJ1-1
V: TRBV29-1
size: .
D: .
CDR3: CSVEGGSVNTEAFF
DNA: TGCAGCGTTGAGGGGGGGTCAGTGAACACTGAAGCTTTCTTT

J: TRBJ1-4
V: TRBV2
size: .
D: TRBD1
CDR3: CASDTGGEDEKLFF
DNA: TGTGCCAGCGACACAGGGGGGGAAGATGAAAAACTGTTTTTT

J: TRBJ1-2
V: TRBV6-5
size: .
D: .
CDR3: CASSFTGTDGRGYTF
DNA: TGTGCCAGCAGCTTCACCGGGACGGACGGGAGGGGCTACACCTTC

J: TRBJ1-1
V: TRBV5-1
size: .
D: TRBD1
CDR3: CASSPGQANTEAFF
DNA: TGCGCCAGCAGCCCGGGACAGGCAAACACTGAAGCTTTCTTT

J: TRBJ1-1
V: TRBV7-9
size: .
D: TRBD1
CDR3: CASSSAGTGVEAFF
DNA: TGTGCCAGCAGCTCAGCCGGGACAGGGGTTGAAGCTTTCTTT

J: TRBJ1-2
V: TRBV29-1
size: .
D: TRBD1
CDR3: CSVDRGDGYTF
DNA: TGCAGCGTGGACAGGGGGGATGGCTACACCTTC

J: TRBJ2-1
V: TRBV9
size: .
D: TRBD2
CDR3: CASSLGLAGGSYNEQFF
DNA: TGTGCCAGCAGCTTGGGACTAGCGGGAGGTTCCTACAATGAGCAGTTCTTC

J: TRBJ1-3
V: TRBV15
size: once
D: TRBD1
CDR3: CATSTPTGDSGNTIYF
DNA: TGTGCCACCAGCACCCCGACAGGGGACTCTGGAAACACCATATATTTT

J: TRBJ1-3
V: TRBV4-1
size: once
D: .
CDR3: CASSQDRGGKRNTIYF
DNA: TGCGCCAGCAGCCAAGATCGAGGGGGGAAAAGAAACACCATATATTTT

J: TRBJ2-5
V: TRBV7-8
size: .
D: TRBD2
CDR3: CASSSPGLAGYQETQYF
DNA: TGTGCCAGCAGCTCCCCCGGACTAGCGGGGTACCAAGAGACCCAGTACTTC

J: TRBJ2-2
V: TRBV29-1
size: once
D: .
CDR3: CSVATLRGSTGELFF
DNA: TGCAGCGTTGCTACCTTAAGAGGATCCACCGGGGAGCTGTTTTTT

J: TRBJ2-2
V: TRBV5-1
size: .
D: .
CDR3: CASSPQQNTGELFF
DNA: TGCGCCAGCAGCCCGCAACAGAACACCGGGGAGCTGTTTTTT

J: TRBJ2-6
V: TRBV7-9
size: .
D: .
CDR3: CASSLTASGANVLTF
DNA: TGTGCCAGCAGCTTGACAGCCTCTGGGGCCAACGTCCTGACTTTC

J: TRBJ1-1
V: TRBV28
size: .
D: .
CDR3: CASSLLGRNTEAFF
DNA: TGTGCCAGCAGTTTATTAGGCAGGAACACTGAAGCTTTCTTT

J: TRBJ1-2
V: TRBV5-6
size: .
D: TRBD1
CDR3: CASSWDRGSGGYTF
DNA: TGTGCCAGCAGCTGGGACAGGGGGTCGGGTGGCTACACCTTC

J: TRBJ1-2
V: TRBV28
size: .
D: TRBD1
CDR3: CASWGTANYGYTF
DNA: TGTGCCAGCTGGGGGACAGCTAACTATGGCTACACCTTC